This TCR beta chain was recorded in a study of vaccination effects on CD4 cells after COVID-19. The wider study: Two-dose BNT162b2 or mRNA-1273 vaccination was given to participants. Sampling occurred 16 days and one week pre-vaccination in two convalescent patients. Findings and limits, study-wide: Post-vaccine spike-reactive clones in convalescents were mainly new vaccine-induced clones.

Comments on this clone: Its antigen is currently unknown.

Cultured cells yielded isolated CD4+ T cells after around 10 days. Cultures had half their medium replaced with IL-2 medium on days 3 and 7. Assay used: immunoSEQ multiplex PCR; TCRdb lists only in-frame clones, some missing. In the table there are 45,000 to 60,000 clones, about 78% of which are singletons. V was pared by 8 bases and J by 4 bases, with 9 bases between. This CDR3 is 12 amino acids long. Germline CDR1 reads MNHEY; CDR2 reads SVGAGI. V gene TRBV6-5 combines with J gene TRBJ1-5; D uncertain. The source was CD4+ T cells from PBMCs cultured without peptide, collected before COVID-19 vaccination. This clonotype was sampled from a human donor who had a prior SARS-CoV-2 infection. CDR3: CASPTVNQPQHF. The CDR3 coding sequence is TGTGCCAGCCCCACTGTAAATCAGCCCCAGCATTTT.